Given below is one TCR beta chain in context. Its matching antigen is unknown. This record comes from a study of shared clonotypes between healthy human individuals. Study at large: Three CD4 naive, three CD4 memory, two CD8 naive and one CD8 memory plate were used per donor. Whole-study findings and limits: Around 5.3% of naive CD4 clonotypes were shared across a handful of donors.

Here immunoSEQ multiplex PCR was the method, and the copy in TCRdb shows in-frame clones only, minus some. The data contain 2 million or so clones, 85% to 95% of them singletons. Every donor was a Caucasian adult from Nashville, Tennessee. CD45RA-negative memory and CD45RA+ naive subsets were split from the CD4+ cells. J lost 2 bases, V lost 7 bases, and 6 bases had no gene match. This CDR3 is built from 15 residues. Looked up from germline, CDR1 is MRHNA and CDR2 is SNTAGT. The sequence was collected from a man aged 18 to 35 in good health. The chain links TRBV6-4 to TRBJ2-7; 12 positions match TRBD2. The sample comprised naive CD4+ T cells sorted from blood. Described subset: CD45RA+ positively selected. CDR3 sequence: CASTPGLAGTYEQYF. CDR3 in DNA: TGTGCCAGCACCCCCGGACTAGCGGGGACCTACGAGCAGTACTTC.